This record concerns one T cell receptor beta chain sequence. As yet, its antigen is unknown. The sample comes from a study of cytomegalovirus exposure and HLA in healthy donors. Study results and limitations: TCR beta chains numbering 164 were designated cytomegalovirus-associated.

This PCR relied on a set of 60 Vbeta primers and 13 Jbeta primers. Data came from immunoSEQ multiplex PCR; TCRdb stores just in-frame clones and leaves some out. Seen here are under 140,000 clones, roughly 86% observed once, and the top ten hold less than 2%. The V gene end was trimmed by 5 bases and the J gene end by 3 bases; junction bases not matched to a gene: 4. Germline V CDR1 and CDR2: SEHNR, FQNEAQ (reference sequence). The CDR3 consists of 13 residues. The rearrangement joins TRBV7-9 to TRBJ2-7, with 7 nucleotides matching TRBD1. The TCR originated in a man aged 35 to 55 in good health and CMV-seronegative. What was sequenced was PBMCs. CDR3 region: CASSPGQYYEQYF. The CDR3 DNA reads as TGTGCCAGCAGCCCGGGACAGTACTACGAGCAGTACTTC.